This T cell receptor beta chain is from a study of OX40 agonist ivuxolimab in advanced cancers. Study-wide context: Patients received intravenous ivuxolimab every 2 weeks at 0.01 to 10 mg/kg. Findings of the study overall: Dosing at 0.1 to 3.0 mg/kg was accompanied by clonal expansion of CD4+ and CD8+ blood T cells by week 6.

The protocol was immunoSEQ multiplex PCR, while the TCRdb copy is restricted to in-frame clones and leaves out a portion. The sample lists approximately 59,000 clones, roughly four fifths occurring once. Germline V gene data show CDR1 as WNHNN and CDR2 as SYGVQD (reference sequence). The CDR3 is 14 amino acids. The V and J ends lost 4 bases and 3 bases, in that order; junction bases with no gene match: 1. Note on this clone: What it binds is not known.

Sequenced material: CD4+ or CD8+ T cells sorted from blood, taken in a trial of the OX40 agonist ivuxolimab. The TCR was taken from an adult with an advanced solid tumor such as melanoma, head and neck, liver or kidney cancer. The chain employs TRBV10-1 and TRBJ2-3; TRBD2 aligns across 10 bases. The CDR3 protein is CASSGGLATDTQYF. The CDR3, as DNA: TGCGCCAGCAGTGGGGGACTAGCGACAGATACGCAGTATTTT.